The rows below give T cell receptor beta chains drawn from one sample of a study of CD8 T cells in Susac syndrome. TCRdb fed the immunoSEQ multiplex PCR reads into MiXCR, producing one record per CDR3 protein. The sample includes more than 110,000 distinct CDR3 sequences, 90% to 95% of them seen just once. Sequenced input: CD8+ T cells from PBMCs. These receptors were taken from a human donor in good health. CDR3s include the opening cysteine and the closing phenylalanine or tryptophan. Fields, in order: D gene, J gene, V gene, CDR3 DNA, CDR3 protein. The D gene is left open where the match is weak.

TRBD2,TRBJ2-5,TRBV6-5,TGTGCCAGCAGTTACGGGTTAGCGGGAGCGGAGACCCAGTACTTC,CASSYGLAGAETQYF
NA,TRBJ2-1,TRBV30,TGTGCCGGGCTGGATAGGCGTAGCTCCTACAATGAGCAGTTCTTC,CAGLDRRSSYNEQFF
NA,TRBJ2-2,TRBV27,TGTGCCAGCAGGGCCGGGGCCGGGGAGCTGTTTTTT,CASRAGAGELFF
TRBD2,TRBJ2-7,TRBV27,TGTGCCAGCAGTTTGAGAGCGGGAGGCGAGCAGTACTTC,CASSLRAGGEQYF
NA,TRBJ2-1,TRBV27,TGTGCCAGCAGTTTAAGTGACAATGAGCAGTTCTTC,CASSLSDNEQFF
NA,TRBJ2-7,TRBV6-2/TRBV6-3,TGTGCCAGCAGTCGACCCGTCTACGAGCAGTACTTC,CASSRPVYEQYF
TRBD2,TRBJ2-7,TRBV27,TGTGCCAGCAGTTTAATAGCGGGAGTGTACGAGCAGTACTTC,CASSLIAGVYEQYF
TRBD2,TRBJ2-5,TRBV29-1,TGCAGCGTTGAACCAGCGGGAGATTGGGAAGAGACCCAGTACTTC,CSVEPAGDWEETQYF
NA,TRBJ2-2,TRBV2,TGTGCCAGCGGACAGACGACCTCCACCGGGGAGCTGTTTTTT,CASGQTTSTGELFF
NA,TRBJ2-2,TRBV29-1,TGCAGCGTTCCAGGGGAGACCGGGGAGCTGTTTTTT,CSVPGETGELFF
TRBD2,TRBJ2-7,TRBV5-1,TGCGCCAGCAGCTTGGTTCCTAGCGGGAGCGACGAGCAGTACTTC,CASSLVPSGSDEQYF